Listed below are T cell receptor beta chains from one sample, sequenced in a study of T cell changes during pregnancy in multiple sclerosis. Clones were sequenced by immunoSEQ multiplex PCR, and TCRdb holds only the in-frame ones, with some missing. The data contain just under 60,000 clones, around 93% of them singletons. The starting material was peripheral blood, obtained in the first trimester of pregnancy. Source of these receptors: a female donor with multiple sclerosis, enrolled in a pregnancy study. The CDR3 runs from the conserved cysteine through the conserved F or W. A D gene is named only where the DNA matches it firmly. Only some rows state a clone size, as once, few, many or a class for expanded clones.

TRBJ1-2,TRBD1,NA,TRBV7-9,TGTGCCAGCAGCTTAGACGGGACAGGCATTTCTAACTATGGCTACACCTTC,CASSLDGTGISNYGYTF
TRBJ2-1,TRBD2,once,TRBV7-2,TGTGCCAGCAGCTTAGCGAGCGGGGCGAGGTACAATGAGCAGTTCTTC,CASSLASGARYNEQFF
TRBJ1-2,NA,NA,TRBV7-2,TGTGCCAGCAGGAGCGGCCTCCAAGTGGGGGGCTACACCTTC,CASRSGLQVGGYTF
TRBJ1-6,NA,once,TRBV6-5,TGTGCCAGCACCCGGGACACCAATTCACCCCTCCACTTT,CASTRDTNSPLHF
TRBJ2-6,NA,NA,TRBV4-3,TGCGCCAGCAGCCAAGGACTTGGGGCCAACGTCCTGACTTTC,CASSQGLGANVLTF
TRBJ2-3,TRBD1,NA,TRBV7-6,TGTGCCAGCAGGAAAGGGACAGCGCCGGGAGATACGCAGTATTTT,CASRKGTAPGDTQYF
TRBJ1-2,TRBD1,NA,TRBV7-2,TGTGCCAGCAGGGAACAGGGGGTGGGGGGCTACACCTTC,CASREQGVGGYTF
TRBJ1-6,TRBD1,NA,TRBV19,TGTGCCAGTAGTTCCGGCCGGAGAAATCAACCGGGACAGGTGGTGAAAGGGAATAATTCACCCCTCCACTTC,CASSSGRRNQPGQVVKGNNSPLHF
TRBJ2-1,TRBD2,once,TRBV19,TGTGCCAGTAGTATAAAAAGCGGGGGTGGTGTTGGGCAGTTCTTC,CASSIKSGGGVGQFF
TRBJ1-5,NA,once,TRBV18,TGTGCCAGCTCACAGAGTCTAAATCAGCCCCAGCATTTT,CASSQSLNQPQHF
TRBJ1-1,NA,NA,TRBV7-7,TGTGCTAGCAGCCTAGGAACTAACACTGAAGCTTTCTTT,CASSLGTNTEAFF